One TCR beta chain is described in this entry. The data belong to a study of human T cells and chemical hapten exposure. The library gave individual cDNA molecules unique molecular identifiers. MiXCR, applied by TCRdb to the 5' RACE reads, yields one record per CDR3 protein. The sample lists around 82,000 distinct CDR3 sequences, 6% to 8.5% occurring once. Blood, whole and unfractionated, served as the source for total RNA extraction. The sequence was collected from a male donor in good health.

CDR3 amino acids: CSAGMGGMGSSPLHF. The CDR3, as DNA: TGCAGTGCTGGCATGGGGGGGATGGGTAGTTCACCCCTCCACTTT. The chain uses TRBV20-1 and TRBJ1-6; weak D call: TRBD1 (5 bases). The ends were cut back, 5 bases at V and 9 bases at J, with 20 bases in the middle. The CDR3 totals 15 residues. Germline CDR1 is DFQATT and CDR2 is SNEGSKA (reference sequence).